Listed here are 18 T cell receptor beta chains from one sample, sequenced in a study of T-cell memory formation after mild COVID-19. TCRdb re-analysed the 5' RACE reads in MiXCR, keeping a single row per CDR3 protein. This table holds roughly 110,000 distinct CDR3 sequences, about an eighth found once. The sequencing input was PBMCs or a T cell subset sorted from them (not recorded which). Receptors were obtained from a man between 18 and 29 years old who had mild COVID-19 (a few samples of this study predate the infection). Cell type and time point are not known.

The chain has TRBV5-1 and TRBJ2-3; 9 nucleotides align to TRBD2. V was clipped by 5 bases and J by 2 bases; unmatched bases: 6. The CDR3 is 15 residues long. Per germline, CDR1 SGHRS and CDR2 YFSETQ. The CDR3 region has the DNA TGCGCCAGCAGGGCCAGCGGGGGGCCCACAGATACGCAGTATTTT. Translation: CASRASGGPTDTQYF.

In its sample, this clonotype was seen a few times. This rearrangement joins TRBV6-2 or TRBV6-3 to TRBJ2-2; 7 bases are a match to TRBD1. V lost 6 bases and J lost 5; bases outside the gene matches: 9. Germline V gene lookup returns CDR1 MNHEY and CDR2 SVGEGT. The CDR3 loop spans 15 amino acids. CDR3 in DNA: TGTGCCAGCAGCCGGGACAGTACAGGGACCGGGGAGCTGTTTTTT. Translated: CASSRDSTGTGELFF.

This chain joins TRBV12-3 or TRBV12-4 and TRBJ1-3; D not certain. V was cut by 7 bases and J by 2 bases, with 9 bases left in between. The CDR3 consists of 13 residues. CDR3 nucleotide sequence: TGTGCCAGCAACTCGGGAGCTGGAAACACCATATATTTT. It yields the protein CASNSGAGNTIYF.

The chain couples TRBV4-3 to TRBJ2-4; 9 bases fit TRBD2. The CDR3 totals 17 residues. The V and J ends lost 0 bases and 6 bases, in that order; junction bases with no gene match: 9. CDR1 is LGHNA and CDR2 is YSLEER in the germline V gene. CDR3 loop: CASSQDGGLALPNIQYF. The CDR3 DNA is TGCGCCAGCAGCCAAGATGGGGGACTAGCCCTCCCAAACATTCAGTACTTC.

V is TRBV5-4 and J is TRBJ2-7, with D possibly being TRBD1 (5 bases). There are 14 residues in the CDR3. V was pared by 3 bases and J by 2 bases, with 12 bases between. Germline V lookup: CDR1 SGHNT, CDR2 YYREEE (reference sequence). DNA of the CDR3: TGTGCCAGCAGCTCGATGGACACAGCCTACGAGCAGTACGTC. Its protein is CASSSMDTAYEQYV.

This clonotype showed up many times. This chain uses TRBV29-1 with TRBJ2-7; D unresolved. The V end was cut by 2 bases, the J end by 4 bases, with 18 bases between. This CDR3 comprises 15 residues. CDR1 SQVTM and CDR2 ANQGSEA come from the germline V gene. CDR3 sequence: CSVELGRIGQYEQYF. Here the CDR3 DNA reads TGCAGCGTTGAATTGGGTCGGATAGGCCAGTACGAGCAGTACTTC.

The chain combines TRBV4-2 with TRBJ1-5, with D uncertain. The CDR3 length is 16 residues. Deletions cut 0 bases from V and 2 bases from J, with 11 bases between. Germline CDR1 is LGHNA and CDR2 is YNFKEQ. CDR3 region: CASSQEEGLGNQPQHF. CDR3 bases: TGTGCCAGCAGCCAAGAGGAAGGGTTGGGCAATCAGCCCCAGCATTTT.

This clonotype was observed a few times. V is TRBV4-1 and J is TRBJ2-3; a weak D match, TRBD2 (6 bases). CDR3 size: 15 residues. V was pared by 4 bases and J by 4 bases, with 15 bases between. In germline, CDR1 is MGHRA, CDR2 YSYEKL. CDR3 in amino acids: CASSPGLGGSDTQYF. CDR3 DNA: TGCGCCAGCAGCCCGGGACTGGGTGGGTCAGATACGCAGTATTTT.

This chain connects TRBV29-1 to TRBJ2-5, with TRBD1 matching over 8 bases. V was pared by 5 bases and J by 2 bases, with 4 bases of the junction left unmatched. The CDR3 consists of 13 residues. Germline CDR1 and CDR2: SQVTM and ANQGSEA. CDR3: CSVNDRGQETQYF. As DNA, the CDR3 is TGCAGCGTTAACGACAGGGGACAAGAGACCCAGTACTTC.

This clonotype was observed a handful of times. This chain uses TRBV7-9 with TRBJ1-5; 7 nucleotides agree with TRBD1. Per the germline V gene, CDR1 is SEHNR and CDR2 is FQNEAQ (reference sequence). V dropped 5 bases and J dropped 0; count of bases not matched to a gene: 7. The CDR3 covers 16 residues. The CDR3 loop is CASSLGTAYSNQPQHF. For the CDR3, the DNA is TGTGCCAGCAGCCTTGGGACAGCTTATAGCAATCAGCCCCAGCATTTT.

CDR3 loop: CASSYDYRRLSGNTIYF. In DNA form, the CDR3 reads TGTGCCAGCAGTTACGATTATCGGAGATTATCTGGAAACACCATATATTTT. This chain uses TRBV6-5 with TRBJ1-3; D not resolved. The V gene lost 2 bases and the J gene lost 1 base, with 15 bases spanning the gap. The CDR3 spans 17 residues. CDR1 and CDR2 (germline): MNHEY, SVGAGI.

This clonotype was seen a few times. CDR3 coding DNA: TGCGCCAGCAGCTTTCGTCTCCAGCAGCCCCAGCATTTT. It specifies CASSFRLQQPQHF. This chain joins TRBV4-1 and TRBJ1-5; D ambiguous. Trimming stripped 5 bases from V and 7 bases from J, with 12 bases between. CDR1 MGHRA and CDR2 YSYEKL come from the germline V gene. The CDR3 length is 13 residues.

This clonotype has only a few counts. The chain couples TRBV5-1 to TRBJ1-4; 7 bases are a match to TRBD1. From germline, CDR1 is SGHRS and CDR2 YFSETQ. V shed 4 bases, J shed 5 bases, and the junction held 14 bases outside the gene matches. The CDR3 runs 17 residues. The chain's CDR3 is CASSPGEPGQLNEKLFF. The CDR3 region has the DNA TGCGCCAGCAGCCCAGGGGAGCCGGGACAGCTAAATGAAAAACTGTTTTTT.

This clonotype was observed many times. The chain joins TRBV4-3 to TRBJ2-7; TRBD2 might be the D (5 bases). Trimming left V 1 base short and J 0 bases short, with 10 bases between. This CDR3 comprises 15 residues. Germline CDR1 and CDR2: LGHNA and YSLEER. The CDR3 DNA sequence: TGCGCCAGCAGCCAAGGCTCCGGGATCTCCTACGAGCAGTACTTC. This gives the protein CASSQGSGISYEQYF.

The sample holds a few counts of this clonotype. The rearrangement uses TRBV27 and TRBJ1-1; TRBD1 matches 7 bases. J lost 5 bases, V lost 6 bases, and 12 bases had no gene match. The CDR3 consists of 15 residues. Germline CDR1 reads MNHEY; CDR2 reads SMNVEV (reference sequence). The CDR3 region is CASSGSDRRETEAFF. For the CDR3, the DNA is TGTGCCAGCAGCGGATCGGACAGGCGAGAAACTGAAGCTTTCTTT.

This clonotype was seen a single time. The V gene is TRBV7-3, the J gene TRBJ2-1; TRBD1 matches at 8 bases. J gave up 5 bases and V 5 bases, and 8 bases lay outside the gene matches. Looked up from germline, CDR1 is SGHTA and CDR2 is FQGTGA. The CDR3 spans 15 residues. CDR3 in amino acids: CASSLSGTGNNEQFF. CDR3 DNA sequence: TGTGCCAGCAGCCTATCCGGGACAGGAAACAATGAGCAGTTCTTC.

The CDR3 loop reads CASSYPGDWSEQYF. The CDR3 DNA is TGTGCCAGCAGTTACCCAGGGGATTGGAGCGAGCAGTACTTC. The chain carries TRBV6-5 and TRBJ2-7, with D tentatively TRBD1 (6 bases). Germline V gene lookup returns CDR1 MNHEY and CDR2 SVGAGI. V was pared by 2 bases and J by 6 bases, with 14 bases between. This CDR3 region has 14 residues.

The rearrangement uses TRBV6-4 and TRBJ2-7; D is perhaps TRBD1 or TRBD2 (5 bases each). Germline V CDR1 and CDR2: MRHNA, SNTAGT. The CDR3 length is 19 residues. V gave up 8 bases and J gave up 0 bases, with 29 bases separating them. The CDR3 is CASQTSGATLLDSSYEQYV. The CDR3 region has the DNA TGTGCCAGCCAGACCTCCGGGGCCACACTCCTCGATTCCTCCTACGAGCAGTACGTC.